This T cell receptor (beta chain) came from a study of blood T cell repertoires in COVID-19. Whole-study context: COVID-19 samples collected from the United States, Italy and Spain covered acute and convalescent phases. The cDNA or gDNA used as material had been derived from T cells, B-cell-depleted T cells, or PBMCs.

The CDR3 is 14 residues long. Trimming pared 4 bases from V and 1 base from J, leaving 6 bases between. The germline V gene has CDR1 SGDLS and CDR2 YYNGEE. Original methodology: Researchers report that nucleated cell counts were estimated from reference gene primer amplification. Some clones are missing from TCRdb's copy, which holds only in-frame ones; the method was immunoSEQ multiplex PCR. The DNA gave D and trimming, while V, J and clone size come from that table. The sample holds roughly 150,000 clones, around four fifths seen once. One Seattle source followed patients from active infection through their disease course.

This TCR came from an elderly woman with COVID-19, enrolled during active disease. Source material: peripheral blood. J is TRBJ2-6 and V is TRBV9; D gene uncertain. CDR3 protein: CASSPFSGANVLTF. Here the CDR3 DNA reads TGTGCCAGCAGCCCCTTTTCTGGGGCCAACGTCCTGACTTTC.